The 28 T cell receptor beta chains listed next were all sequenced from one sample in a study of neurological immune-mediated disorders. A single record per CDR3 protein comes from TCRdb applying MiXCR to the 5' RACE reads. This sample has 55,000 to 75,000 distinct CDR3 sequences, with around 13% found just once. Regarding time point: longitudinal time-point 1 (baseline). The sequenced sample consisted of PBMCs. Every receptor here comes from a female donor with HTLV-1-associated myelopathy (HAM/TSP).

The chain uses TRBV5-1 and TRBJ2-1, with D unresolved. Trimming took 1 base from V and 10 from J, leaving 9 bases between them. Germline-derived CDR1 and CDR2 are SGHRS and YFSETQ. This CDR3 is built from 12 residues. The CDR3 nucleotides are TGCGCCAGCAGCTTGAACGTGAGGGAGCAGTTCTTC. It encodes CASSLNVREQFF. Full variable domain (missing parts from reference TRBV5-1 and TRBJ2-1): KAGVTQTPRYLIKTRGQQVTLSCSPISGHRSVSWYQQTPGQGLQFLFEYFSETQRNKGNFPGRFSGRQFSNSRSEMNVSTLELGDSALYLCASSLNVREQFFGPGTRLTVL.

The chain employs TRBV7-3 and TRBJ2-1; D perhaps matches TRBD1 (8 bases). Between the trimmed V and J ends, which lost 5 bases and 6 bases, there was a span of 29 bases. CDR3 length: 19 amino acids. Germline-derived CDR1 and CDR2 are SGHTA and FQGTGA. DNA of the CDR3: TGTGCCAGCAGCCGACGGTCTTCCCAGGGGGCGGGGGTGCTCAATGAGCAGTTCTTC. Protein product: CASSRRSSQGAGVLNEQFF.

The table lists this clonotype with a few counts. CDR3 sequence: CASSAGIGYGYTF. The CDR3 region has the DNA TGTGCCAGCAGTGCCGGGATTGGCTATGGCTACACCTTC. This rearrangement joins TRBV25-1 to TRBJ1-2, with unresolved D. Germline V gives CDR1 MGHDK, CDR2 SYGVNS. CDR3 length: 13 residues. V was pared by 4 bases and J by 4 bases, with 10 bases between.

This clonotype was observed at least ten times. The chain links TRBV5-1 to TRBJ2-7; 12 bases fit TRBD1. Germline V gene lookup returns CDR1 SGHRS and CDR2 YFSETQ. This CDR3 region has 15 residues. V shed 5 bases, J shed 6 bases, and the junction held 9 bases outside the gene matches. CDR3 residues: CASRQSGTGGSEQYF. The CDR3, as DNA: TGCGCCAGCAGGCAGTCCGGGACAGGGGGCTCCGAGCAGTACTTC.

This clonotype was found many times. The CDR3 sequence: CSARVGESRIGYTF. The CDR3 nucleotides read TGCAGTGCTAGAGTAGGGGAGTCACGAATTGGCTACACCTTC. The rearrangement links TRBV20-1 to TRBJ1-2; possibly TRBD1 for D (5 bases). CDR3 length: 14 residues. V was pared by 1 base and J by 7 bases, with 16 bases between. The germline V gene encodes CDR1 DFQATT and CDR2 SNEGSKA (reference sequence).

This clonotype came up many times. This chain uses TRBV2 with TRBJ2-7, with D maybe TRBD2 (6 bases). This CDR3 is built from 12 residues. Trimming cost V 6 bases and J 4 bases, with 10 bases left between them. Germline V gene data show CDR1 as SNHLY and CDR2 as FYNNEI. The CDR3 bases are TGTGCCAGCAGCGGGACTGTTTACGAGCAGTACTTC. This encodes CASSGTVYEQYF.

The V call is TRBV9, the J call TRBJ2-1, with TRBD1 identical over 9 bases. V shed 2 bases and J 9 bases; nucleotides not matched to a gene: 12. The germline V gene encodes CDR1 SGDLS and CDR2 YYNGEE. There are 16 residues in the CDR3. The CDR3 nucleotides are TGTGCCAGCAGCGTTACGCAAGGAGACAGGGGGGGTGAGCAGTTCTTC. Residues: CASSVTQGDRGGEQFF.

This clonotype occurred many times. The chain recombines TRBV2 with TRBJ2-3; TRBD2 matches 10 bases. The CDR3 loop spans 16 amino acids. CDR1 and CDR2 from the germline V gene are SNHLY and FYNNEI. V was clipped by 7 bases and J by 2 bases; unmatched bases: 9. The CDR3 DNA reads TGTGCCAGCAATCAGCGGGGGGGCCTTGACACAGATACGCAGTATTTT. The encoded protein is CASNQRGGLDTDTQYF.

This clonotype showed up many times. The chain is built from TRBV5-1 and TRBJ2-2; D not certain. Looked up from germline, CDR1 is SGHRS and CDR2 is YFSETQ. The CDR3 length is 15 residues. Trimming cost V 0 bases and J 3 bases, with 9 bases left between them. This CDR3 reads CASSLVGSDTGELFF. The CDR3 DNA reads as TGCGCCAGCAGCTTGGTGGGCAGCGACACCGGGGAGCTGTTTTTT. Full variable domain (outside the CDR3, taken from reference TRBV5-1 and TRBJ2-2): KAGVTQTPRYLIKTRGQQVTLSCSPISGHRSVSWYQQTPGQGLQFLFEYFSETQRNKGNFPGRFSGRQFSNSRSEMNVSTLELGDSALYLCASSLVGSDTGELFFGEGSRLTVL.

This clonotype was recorded many times. This chain links TRBV5-1 with TRBJ2-1; D perhaps matches TRBD1 (6 bases). The CDR3 contains 15 residues. Germline V CDR1 and CDR2: SGHRS, YFSETQ. V dropped 2 bases and J dropped 2 bases, with 11 bases sitting between them. The CDR3 loop reads CASSLTGTTYNEQFF. The CDR3 region has the DNA TGCGCCAGCAGCTTAACCGGGACAACCTACAATGAGCAGTTCTTC. The full variable domain, with the rest looked up from reference TRBV5-1 and TRBJ2-1, is KAGVTQTPRYLIKTRGQQVTLSCSPISGHRSVSWYQQTPGQGLQFLFEYFSETQRNKGNFPGRFSGRQFSNSRSEMNVSTLELGDSALYLCASSLTGTTYNEQFFGPGTRLTVL.

This clonotype was seen many times. The chain links TRBV6-2 or TRBV6-3 to TRBJ2-7; D may correspond to TRBD1 or TRBD2 (5 bases each). The CDR3 sequence is 15 residues long. Germline values: CDR1 MNHEY, CDR2 SVGEGT. Between the trimmed V and J ends, which lost 6 bases and 5 bases, there was a span of 20 bases. The CDR3 protein is CASSSAGTRANEQYF. The CDR3 nucleotides read TGTGCCAGCAGCTCCGCCGGGACCCGGGCGAACGAGCAGTACTTC.

V gene TRBV12-2 combines with J gene TRBJ1-2. TRBV12-2 is a pseudogene segment. This CDR3 region has 17 residues. The CDR3 is CASRLDGFRKFNYGYTF. DNA for the CDR3: TGTGCAAGTCGCTTAGATGGGTTTCGGAAGTTCAACTATGGCTACACCTTC.

In its sample, this clonotype was seen many times. The genes are TRBV9 and TRBJ2-2; the D is unclear. V was pared by 0 bases and J by 1 base, with 7 bases between. The CDR3 spans 15 residues. The germline V gene encodes CDR1 SGDLS and CDR2 YYNGEE. CDR3 in amino acids: CASSVEVKNTGELFF. Here the CDR3 DNA reads TGTGCCAGCAGCGTAGAAGTCAAGAACACCGGGGAGCTGTTTTTT.

This clonotype was seen ten or more times. V is TRBV7-6 and J is TRBJ2-2; 8 bases agree with TRBD2. Germline loops: CDR1 SGHVS, CDR2 FNYEAQ. The J segment lost 5 bases and the V segment lost 5 bases, leaving 10 bases of the junction unmatched. This CDR3 region has 16 residues. The CDR3 DNA reads TGTGCCAGCAGCAGAATAGCGGGGAGGTTAACCGGGGAGCTGTTTTTT. Translating gives CASSRIAGRLTGELFF.

In this sample, this clonotype turned up many times. The V call is TRBV28, the J call TRBJ2-2; 9 bases are shared with TRBD1. CDR3 length: 17 amino acids. Germline CDR1 MDHEN, CDR2 SYDVKM. V gave up 2 bases and J gave up 4 bases; unmatched junction bases: 8. The CDR3 is CASSLVRDRAVTGELFF. CDR3 DNA: TGTGCCAGCAGTTTAGTCAGGGACAGGGCGGTCACCGGGGAGCTGTTTTTT.

The table lists this clonotype with many counts. The CDR3 region is CASRRHNEQFF. The DNA of the CDR3 is TGTGCCAGCAGGCGACACAATGAGCAGTTCTTC. The V call is TRBV2, the J call TRBJ2-1; D is unresolved. V dropped 6 bases and J dropped 5 bases, with 5 bases sitting between them. Germline V CDR1 and CDR2: SNHLY, FYNNEI. This CDR3 has 11 amino acids.

This clonotype was recorded at least ten times. V and J are TRBV20-1 and TRBJ2-5; 8 bases line up with TRBD2. The CDR3 length is 19 residues. With V trimmed by 3 bases and J by 1 base, 19 bases remained unmatched. Germline CDR1 is DFQATT and CDR2 is SNEGSKA (reference sequence). DNA for the CDR3: TGCAGTGCTAGGCTCTTGGGGGAAAATAAGCGGGGGTTCCAAGAGACCCAGTACTTC. It is translated as CSARLLGENKRGFQETQYF.

Many counts were recorded for this clonotype. The V call is TRBV20-1, the J call TRBJ1-6; D gene uncertain. Trimming took 1 base from V and 6 from J, leaving 10 bases between them. The CDR3 spans 14 residues. Per the germline V gene, CDR1 is DFQATT and CDR2 is SNEGSKA (reference sequence). CDR3 amino acids: CSARGGSLNSPLHF. CDR3 in DNA: TGCAGTGCTAGAGGTGGGAGCCTTAATTCACCCCTCCACTTT.

In its sample, this clonotype was seen a few times. The chain is built from TRBV7-8 and TRBJ2-2; perhaps TRBD1 as D (6 bases). There are 16 residues in the CDR3. V shed 2 bases and J shed 7 bases, with 17 bases lying between them. Germline V lookup: CDR1 SGHVS, CDR2 FQNEAQ. The CDR3 DNA follows: TGTGCCAGCAGCTTAATGAGTCAGGGGCTATTCGGGGAGCTGTTTTTT. Its translation: CASSLMSQGLFGELFF.

This clonotype was seen at least ten times. The chain couples TRBV10-3 to TRBJ1-5, with D perhaps TRBD1 (6 bases). The CDR3 loop spans 14 amino acids. Germline V gene sequence: CDR1 ENHRY, CDR2 SYGVKD. V shed 6 bases and J shed 1 base, with 10 bases lying between them. CDR3 sequence reads: CAIRDRESNQPQHF. Here the CDR3 DNA reads TGTGCCATCAGGGACAGAGAAAGCAATCAGCCCCAGCATTTT.

Comment on this clonotype: A clone one base away is much larger, so this may be a read error. V gene TRBV27 combines with J gene TRBJ2-1; D is ambiguous. This CDR3 contains 15 residues. Germline V lookup: CDR1 MNHEY, CDR2 SMNVEV (reference sequence). The V gene lost 5 bases and the J gene lost 2 bases, with 13 bases spanning the gap. This CDR3 is CASSIRAPPYNEQFF. As DNA, the CDR3 is TGTGCCAGCAGTATCCGGGCCCCTCCCTACAATGAGCAGTTCTTC.

There are many counts of this clonotype. The CDR3 is CASSVLTAGSGEQFF. In nucleotides, the CDR3 is TGCGCCAGCAGCGTCCTTACCGCGGGCTCTGGTGAGCAGTTCTTC. The chain carries TRBV5-1 and TRBJ2-1; a weak D match, TRBD2 (5 bases). Trimming shortened V by 4 bases and J by 9 bases, and 20 bases separated the two germline ends. The CDR3 covers 15 residues. Per germline, CDR1 SGHRS and CDR2 YFSETQ.

This clonotype was detected many times. The chain has TRBV27 and TRBJ1-5, with D tentatively TRBD1 (5 bases). V was trimmed by 3 bases and J by 4 bases, leaving 10 bases between them. The CDR3 length is 14 residues. From germline, CDR1 is MNHEY and CDR2 SMNVEV (reference sequence). The CDR3 loop reads CASSFQGGNQPQHF. Written as DNA, the CDR3 is TGTGCCAGCAGTTTCCAGGGAGGAAATCAGCCCCAGCATTTT.

About this clonotype itself: Lacking the conserved final phenylalanine or tryptophan, this CDR3 likely reflects a read error. The V gene is TRBV7-2, the J gene TRBJ1-4; D might be TRBD1 (5 bases). This CDR3 has 15 amino acids. The germline V gene encodes CDR1 SGHTA and CDR2 FQGNSA. The V end lost 4 bases, the J end lost 3 bases, and 12 bases lay between the germline ends. The CDR3 coding sequence is TGTGCCAGCAGCTCAACCGGGACGGCTAATGAAAAACTGTTTATT. Translating gives CASSSTGTANEKLFI.

This clonotype was found many times. The chain links TRBV28 to TRBJ2-5, with 10 nucleotides matching TRBD2. CDR3 size: 15 residues. Germline V gene sequence: CDR1 MDHEN, CDR2 SYDVKM. V shed 6 bases and J 5 bases; nucleotides not matched to a gene: 9. Here the CDR3 reads CASRSGGAWGETQYF. CDR3 coding DNA: TGTGCCAGCAGGAGCGGGGGGGCCTGGGGTGAGACCCAGTACTTC.

Ten or more counts support this clonotype. V gene TRBV12-3 or TRBV12-4 combines with J gene TRBJ2-6; no definite D call. The CDR3 extends over 16 amino acids. The V end was cut by 2 bases, the J end by 4 bases, with 12 bases between. The CDR3 nucleotides are TGTGCCAGCAGTTTAAGACTGGTAACCGGGGCCAACGTCCTGACTTTC. Its protein product is CASSLRLVTGANVLTF.

This clonotype was recorded many times. The chain employs TRBV5-1 and TRBJ1-5; TRBD1 is a possible D gene (6 bases). V lost 4 bases and J 5 bases, leaving 13 bases between the germline ends. Per the germline V gene, CDR1 is SGHRS and CDR2 is YFSETQ. CDR3 length: 14 amino acids. The CDR3 loop is CASSPQGMDQPQHF. The CDR3 DNA sequence: TGCGCCAGCAGCCCACAGGGTATGGATCAGCCCCAGCATTTT.

On this clonotype itself: One end of the junction is discordant with germline, which a read error may explain. The CDR3 protein is CASSVTANDYGCTF. The CDR3 region has the DNA TGTGCCAGCAGTGTTACCGCGAACGACTATGGCTGCACCTTC. V usage is TRBV9 and J usage is TRBJ1-2; D unresolved. The CDR3 loop spans 14 amino acids. Per the germline V gene, CDR1 is SGDLS and CDR2 is YYNGEE.